This TCR beta chain originates from a study of cytomegalovirus exposure and HLA in healthy donors. Study-wide points: Highly shared sequence variants in one cluster were likely a sequencing artifact. Evidence from a later analysis indicated that most CMV-associated TCR beta chains looked HLA-restricted. Donors belonging to an Asian-associated ancestry cluster reportedly showed fewer N-insertions in productive TCRs than the approximately 680-donor mean, according to what a later analysis found. Among immune exposure information, only CMV serostatus was available.

Amplification used 60 Vbeta primers and 13 Jbeta primers. Profiled with immunoSEQ multiplex PCR; TCRdb holds only in-frame clones, not every one. The table has 150,000 or so clones, roughly 80% seen once; the top ten hold about 0.77%. Worth noting for this clone: The antigen is undetermined.

The ends lost 4 bases at V and 0 bases at J; junction bases unmatched: 6. Per the germline V gene, CDR1 is MDHEN and CDR2 is SYDVKM. The CDR3 covers 16 residues. The V and J genes are TRBV28 and TRBJ1-2, with 9 bases that match TRBD1. Sequencing used PBMCs. The TCR was taken from a woman younger than 35 in good health and CMV-seronegative. In nucleotides, the CDR3 is TGTGCCAGCAGTTCCCCCCGGACAGGGGCTAACTATGGCTACACCTTC. Amino acids: CASSSPRTGANYGYTF.